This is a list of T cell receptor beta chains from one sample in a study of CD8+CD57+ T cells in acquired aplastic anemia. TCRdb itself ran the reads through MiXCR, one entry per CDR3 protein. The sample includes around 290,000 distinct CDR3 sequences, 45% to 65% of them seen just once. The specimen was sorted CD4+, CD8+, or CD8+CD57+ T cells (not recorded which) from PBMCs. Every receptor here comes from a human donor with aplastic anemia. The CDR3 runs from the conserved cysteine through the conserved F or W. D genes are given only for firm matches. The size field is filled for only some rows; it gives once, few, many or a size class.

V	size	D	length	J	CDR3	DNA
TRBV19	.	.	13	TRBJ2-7	CASSPVPRNEQYF	TGTGCCAGTAGCCCCGTGCCACGCAACGAGCAGTACTTC
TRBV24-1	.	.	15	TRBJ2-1	CATSDLGDEYNEQFF	TGTGCCACCAGTGATTTGGGCGATGAGTACAATGAGCAGTTCTTC
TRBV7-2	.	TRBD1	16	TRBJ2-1	CASSLGGSDRVNEQFF	TGTGCCAGCAGCTTAGGAGGGTCGGACAGGGTCAATGAGCAGTTCTTC
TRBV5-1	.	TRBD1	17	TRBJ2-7	CASSFAYDRVVGYEQYF	TGCGCCAGCAGCTTCGCCTATGACAGGGTCGTCGGGTACGAGCAGTACTTC
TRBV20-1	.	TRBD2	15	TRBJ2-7	CSADVAGKPLYEQYF	TGCAGTGCCGACGTAGCGGGAAAGCCCCTCTACGAGCAGTACTTC
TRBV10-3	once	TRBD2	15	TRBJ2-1	CAISGGTSGSDEQFF	TGTGCCATCAGTGGCGGGACTAGCGGGAGCGATGAGCAGTTCTTC
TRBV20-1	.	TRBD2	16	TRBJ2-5	CSARASGGLASETQYF	TGCAGTGCTAGGGCTAGCGGGGGACTAGCATCCGAGACCCAGTACTTC
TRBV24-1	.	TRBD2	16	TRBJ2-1	CATSDSSGVSYNEQFF	TGTGCCACCAGTGATTCTAGCGGGGTATCCTACAATGAGCAGTTCTTC
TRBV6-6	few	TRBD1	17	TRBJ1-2	CASSSAGTGANRYGYTF	TGTGCCAGCAGTTCCGCCGGGACAGGGGCAAACCGCTATGGCTACACCTTC
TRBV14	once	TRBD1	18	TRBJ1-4	CASSQKEQGTGTNEKLFF	TGTGCCAGCAGCCAGAAGGAACAGGGGACAGGGACTAATGAAAAACTGTTTTTT
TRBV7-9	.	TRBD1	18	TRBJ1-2	CASSFSLPRTGIPYGYTF	TGTGCCAGCAGCTTCTCACTCCCCAGGACAGGGATACCCTATGGCTACACCTTC
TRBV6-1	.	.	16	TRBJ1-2	CASSEGSLMWARGYTF	TGTGCCAGCAGTGAAGGGAGCCTGATGTGGGCTCGCGGCTACACCTTC
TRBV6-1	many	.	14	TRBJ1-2	CASSTDGSWYGYTF	TGTGCCAGCAGCACCGACGGCAGCTGGTATGGCTACACCTTC
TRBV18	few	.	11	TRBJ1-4	CASSPEVGLFF	TGTGCCAGCTCACCAGAGGTGGGACTGTTTTTT
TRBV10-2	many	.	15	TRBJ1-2	CASSELSTTNYGYTF	TGCGCCAGCAGTGAGCTCTCCACTACTAACTATGGCTACACCTTC
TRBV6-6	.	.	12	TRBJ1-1	CASTRFLIEAFF	TGTGCCAGCACCCGTTTCCTCATTGAAGCTTTCTTT
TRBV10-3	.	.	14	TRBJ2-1	CATSRDRRVGEQFF	TGTGCCACCAGCAGAGATCGGAGGGTTGGTGAGCAGTTCTTC
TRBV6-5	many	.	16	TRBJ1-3	CASSTARVGSGNTIYF	TGTGCCAGCAGTACCGCCCGGGTGGGTAGTGGAAACACCATATATTTT
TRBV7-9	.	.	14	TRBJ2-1	CASSANSGYDEQFF	TGTGCCAGCAGCGCAAACTCGGGATACGATGAGCAGTTCTTC
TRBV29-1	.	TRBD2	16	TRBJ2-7	CSVEDRRLAGSYEQYF	TGCAGCGTTGAAGATCGTAGACTAGCGGGAAGCTACGAGCAGTACTTC
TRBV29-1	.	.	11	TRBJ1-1	CSGEVNTEAFF	TGCAGCGGGGAAGTTAACACTGAAGCTTTCTTT
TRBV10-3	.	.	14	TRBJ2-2	CASSSPLNTGELFF	TGTGCCAGCAGTTCCCCTCTGAACACCGGGGAGCTGTTTTTT
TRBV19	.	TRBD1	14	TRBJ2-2	CASIGDRLTGELFF	TGTGCCAGTATTGGGGACAGGTTGACCGGGGAGCTGTTTTTT
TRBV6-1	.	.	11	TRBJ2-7	CASRTRDEQYF	TGTGCCAGCAGGACACGGGACGAGCAGTACTTC
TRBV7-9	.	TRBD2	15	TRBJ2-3	CASSSSGPSTDTQYF	TGTGCCAGCAGCTCTAGCGGGCCGAGCACAGATACGCAGTATTTT
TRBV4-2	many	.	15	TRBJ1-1	CASSQDLEENTEAFF	TGTGCCAGCAGCCAAGATCTGGAAGAGAACACTGAAGCTTTCTTT
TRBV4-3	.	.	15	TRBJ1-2	CASSQDTDRIYGYTF	TGCGCCAGCAGCCAAGACACCGACAGAATCTATGGCTACACCTTC
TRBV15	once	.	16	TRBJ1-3	CATSRKLDSLGNTIYF	TGTGCCACCAGCAGAAAACTGGACAGCCTTGGAAACACCATATATTTT
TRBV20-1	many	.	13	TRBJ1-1	CSARFPSFAEAFF	TGCAGTGCTAGATTCCCTAGTTTCGCTGAAGCTTTCTTT
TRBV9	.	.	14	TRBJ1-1	CASSLGPADTEAFF	TGTGCCAGCAGCTTGGGCCCGGCGGACACTGAAGCTTTCTTT
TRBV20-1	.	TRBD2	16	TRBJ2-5	CSASTLAGSIGGTQYF	TGCAGTGCTAGTACGCTAGCGGGGTCCATCGGGGGTACCCAGTACTTC
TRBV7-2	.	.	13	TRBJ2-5	CASSISTGETQYF	TGTGCCAGCAGCATTAGCACGGGCGAGACCCAGTACTTC